This TCR beta chain was profiled in a study of cytomegalovirus exposure and HLA in healthy donors. Overall study: Among approximately 400 genotyped donors, roughly 81% fell in the Caucasian-associated ancestry cluster.

Study-wide results and caveats: Based on reports, TCR beta sequences accurately predicted HLA-A and HLA-B alleles for most subjects. Researchers counted roughly 150 TCR beta chains as cytomegalovirus-associated. In a later analysis, productive TCRs from donors in an Asian-associated ancestry cluster reportedly carried fewer N-insertions than the cohort mean.

As regards this clone: Its antigen remains unidentified.

Use of 60 Vbeta and 13 Jbeta primers characterized the PCR. Produced via immunoSEQ multiplex PCR; TCRdb's table is partial and in-frame only. The table records approximately 190,000 clones, around 82% of them present only once. V dropped 5 bases and J dropped 9; count of bases not matched to a gene: 11. This CDR3 is built from 16 residues. CDR1 SGHTA and CDR2 FQGNSA come from the germline V gene. The sequenced sample consisted of PBMCs. The J gene is TRBJ2-1, the V gene TRBV7-2, with 12 bases identical to TRBD2. The TCR comes from a man aged 35 to 55 in good health and CMV-seropositive. CDR3 residues: CASSGSSGRAYGEQFF. The CDR3 region has the DNA TGTGCCAGCAGCGGTTCTAGCGGGAGGGCCTATGGTGAGCAGTTCTTC. The whole variable domain, remainder taken from reference TRBV7-2 and TRBJ2-1, is GAGVSQSPSNKVTEKGKDVELRCDPISGHTALYWYRQSLGQGLEFLIYFQGNSAPDKSGLPSDRFSAERTGGSVSTLTIQRTQQEDSAVYLCASSGSSGRAYGEQFFGPGTRLTVL.